Shown below are 23 T cell receptor beta chains from a single sample sequenced in a study of cytomegalovirus exposure and HLA in healthy donors. Researchers ran the PCR with 60 Vbeta and 13 Jbeta primers. Sequencing used immunoSEQ multiplex PCR; TCRdb keeps in-frame clones, though not all of them. The top ten clones hold approximately 2.6% of a sample with some 180,000 clones, 78% of them seen once. The specimen was PBMCs. The receptors shown here come from a female donor in good health and CMV-seronegative.

V usage is TRBV4-1 and J usage is TRBJ1-5; TRBD1 matches at 8 bases. CDR1 MGHRA and CDR2 YSYEKL come from the germline V gene. V shed 0 bases and J 2 bases; nucleotides not matched to a gene: 6. This CDR3 region has 17 residues. The CDR3 loop is CASSQDLAGGGNQPQHF. As DNA, the CDR3 is TGCGCCAGCAGCCAAGATTTGGCAGGGGGCGGCAATCAGCCCCAGCATTTT.

For the CDR3, the DNA is TGTGCCAGCAGCTTGGGCCGGGAGGTTCACGAGCAGTACTTC. Translating it yields CASSLGREVHEQYF. The rearrangement links TRBV5-8 to TRBJ2-7, with 7 nucleotides matching TRBD2. The ends lost 0 bases at V and 5 bases at J; junction bases unmatched: 5. Per the germline V gene, CDR1 is SGHTS and CDR2 is YDEGEE. The CDR3 is made up of 14 amino acids.

This clone was counted once. The gene calls are TRBV18 and TRBJ1-1; tentatively, D is TRBD1 (6 bases). CDR1 KGHSH and CDR2 LQKENI come from the germline V gene. V lost 2 bases and J 6 bases, leaving 16 bases between the germline ends. The CDR3 sequence is 15 residues long. The chain's CDR3 is CASSPAQGLLAEAFF. Here the CDR3 DNA reads TGTGCCAGCTCACCAGCACAGGGTCTTTTGGCTGAAGCTTTCTTT.

For the CDR3, the DNA is TGTGCCTGGAGGGCGCGTCCCCAGGGGCGCTTAAATGGCTACACCTTC. It encodes CAWRARPQGRLNGYTF. V usage is TRBV30 and J usage is TRBJ1-2; TRBD1 is a possible D gene (6 bases). V was clipped by 3 bases and J by 6 bases, with 23 bases between them. The germline gives CDR1 GTSNPN, CDR2 SVGIG (reference sequence). The CDR3 covers 16 residues. The full variable domain, its missing parts supplied by reference TRBV30 and TRBJ1-2, is SQTIHQWPATLVQPVGSPLSLECTVEGTSNPNLYWYRQAAGRGLQLLFYSVGIGQISSEVPQNLSASRPQDRQFILSSKKLLLSDSGFYLCAWRARPQGRLNGYTFGSGTRLTVV.

V usage is TRBV19 and J usage is TRBJ2-3, with 7 nucleotides matching TRBD1. Trimming removed 4 bases from V and 6 bases from J; junction bases left unmatched: 1. This CDR3 spans 12 amino acids. Germline V lookup: CDR1 LNHDA, CDR2 SQIVND (reference sequence). The CDR3 sequence is CASSTRGDTQYF. CDR3 bases: TGTGCCAGTAGTACCAGGGGGGATACGCAGTATTTT.

The genes are TRBV9 and TRBJ2-1; D may be TRBD1 (6 bases). Trimming cost V 3 bases and J 10 bases, with 11 bases left between them. Germline-derived CDR1 and CDR2 are SGDLS and YYNGEE. The CDR3 spans 12 residues. The CDR3 sequence: CASSGGGQEQFF. For the CDR3, the DNA is TGTGCCAGCAGCGGAGGGGGACAAGAGCAGTTCTTC.

There are a few counts of this clone. The chain couples TRBV7-2 to TRBJ1-5; 8 nucleotides agree with TRBD1. The junction had 7 bases not matched to a gene; V was cut back by 5 bases and J by 1 base. CDR1 is SGHTA and CDR2 is FQGNSA in the germline V gene. The CDR3 runs to 16 residues. This CDR3 reads CASSIRQGTSNQPQHF. CDR3 DNA sequence: TGTGCCAGCAGCATCCGACAGGGGACGAGCAATCAGCCCCAGCATTTT.

This clone appeared a single time. DNA of the CDR3: TGTGCCATCAGTGAGGAGGATCAGCCCCAGCATTTT. Translated: CAISEEDQPQHF. This chain connects TRBV10-3 to TRBJ1-5; D unclear. The CDR3 consists of 12 residues. The germline V and J ends were trimmed by 2 bases and 5 bases, with 4 bases remaining between them. Germline CDR1 is ENHRY and CDR2 is SYGVKD.

The chain employs TRBV5-4 and TRBJ1-2, with 10 bases that match TRBD1. Germline V gene sequence: CDR1 SGHNT, CDR2 YYREEE (reference sequence). J was trimmed by 7 bases and V by 0 bases; bases with no gene match: 3. This CDR3 has 14 amino acids. The DNA for the CDR3 is TGTGCCAGCAGCTTGGGACAGGGGGCACGTGGCTACACCTTC. Its protein is CASSLGQGARGYTF.

This chain connects TRBV15 to TRBJ1-2; D is possibly TRBD1 (6 bases). Trimming shortened V by 2 bases and J by 4 bases, and 20 bases separated the two germline ends. Germline CDR1 and CDR2: LNHNV and YYDKDF (reference sequence). The CDR3 is 17 amino acids. DNA of the CDR3: TGTGCCACCAGCAGAACTCGACAGGAGCCTCGTCGCTATGGCTACACCTTC. Translation: CATSRTRQEPRRYGYTF.

The DNA for the CDR3 is TGCGCCAGCAGCTCACTAGCGGGAATTCCAGATACGCAGTATTTT. This sequence encodes CASSSLAGIPDTQYF. The chain is built from TRBV5-1 and TRBJ2-3, with 10 bases matching TRBD2. Germline V gene data show CDR1 as SGHRS and CDR2 as YFSETQ. Trimming removed 3 bases from V and 4 bases from J; junction bases left unmatched: 5. There are 15 residues in the CDR3. Together with reference TRBV5-1 and TRBJ2-3, the CDR3 gives the full variable domain: KAGVTQTPRYLIKTRGQQVTLSCSPISGHRSVSWYQQTPGQGLQFLFEYFSETQRNKGNFPGRFSGRQFSNSRSEMNVSTLELGDSALYLCASSSLAGIPDTQYFGPGTRLTVL.

The chain couples TRBV4-3 to TRBJ2-2; TRBD2 matches at 11 bases. V lost 3 bases, J lost 0 bases, and 12 bases stayed unmatched. The germline CDR1 and CDR2 sequences are LGHNA and YSLEER. The CDR3 has 20 amino acids. CDR3 protein: CASSQIIGLAGNANTGELFF. The CDR3 nucleotides are TGCGCCAGCAGCCAGATAATCGGACTAGCGGGCAACGCGAACACCGGGGAGCTGTTTTTT.

This chain uses TRBV5-1 with TRBJ1-1, with 7 bases fitting TRBD1. This CDR3 is built from 13 residues. Germline CDR1 reads SGHRS; CDR2 reads YFSETQ. The ends lost 7 bases at V and 6 bases at J; junction bases unmatched: 9. CDR3 amino acids: CASSADRVSEAFF. The CDR3 nucleotides are TGCGCCAGCTCCGCCGACAGGGTGTCTGAAGCTTTCTTT.

The chain uses TRBV2 and TRBJ2-5, with TRBD2 matching 14 bases. This CDR3 has 18 amino acids. Trimming at V came to 4 bases and at J to 4 bases, leaving 11 bases not matched to a gene. From germline, CDR1 is SNHLY and CDR2 FYNNEI. The chain's CDR3 is CASSAGLAGGRGGETQYF. The DNA for the CDR3 is TGTGCCAGCAGTGCAGGACTAGCGGGGGGAAGAGGAGGAGAGACCCAGTACTTC. The full variable domain, rest sourced from reference TRBV2 and TRBJ2-5, is EPEVTQTPSHQVTQMGQEVILRCVPISNHLYFYWYRQILGQKVEFLVSFYNNEISEKSEIFDDQFSVERPDGSNFTLKIRSTKLEDSAMYFCASSAGLAGGRGGETQYFGPGTRLLVL.

The chain employs TRBV20-1 and TRBJ2-1; unclear D gene. V was trimmed by 3 bases and J by 6 bases, leaving 3 bases between them. CDR3 length equals 10 residues. Per germline, CDR1 DFQATT and CDR2 SNEGSKA (reference sequence). CDR3 coding DNA: TGCAGTGCTAGGGCCAATGAGCAGTTCTTC. It yields the protein CSARANEQFF.

This clone was seen more than once but under ten times. The chain uses TRBV9 and TRBJ1-3; TRBD1 agrees at 8 bases. The CDR3 totals 16 residues. Unmatched junction bases numbered 5, after V lost 3 bases and J lost 0 bases. Germline lookup yields CDR1 SGDLS and CDR2 YYNGEE. CDR3 residues: CASSGGQDNSGNTIYF. Here the CDR3 DNA reads TGTGCCAGCAGCGGGGGACAGGACAACTCTGGAAACACCATATATTTT.

The chain is built from TRBV30 and TRBJ1-2; 7 nucleotides align to TRBD1. The CDR3 is 13 amino acids. Germline V gene sequence: CDR1 GTSNPN, CDR2 SVGIG (reference sequence). With 8 bases clipped from V and 0 bases from J, the junction kept 6 bases outside the gene matches. DNA of the CDR3: TGTGCCATTGGGACAGAAGCTAACTATGGCTACACCTTC. This codes for CAIGTEANYGYTF. Full variable domain (remainder filled in from reference TRBV30 and TRBJ1-2): SQTIHQWPATLVQPVGSPLSLECTVEGTSNPNLYWYRQAAGRGLQLLFYSVGIGQISSEVPQNLSASRPQDRQFILSSKKLLLSDSGFYLCAIGTEANYGYTFGSGTRLTVV.

The chain is built from TRBV30 and TRBJ2-1; 9 bases fit TRBD1. The ends lost 2 bases at V and 3 bases at J; junction bases unmatched: 11. This CDR3 region has 17 residues. The germline V gene encodes CDR1 GTSNPN and CDR2 SVGIG (reference sequence). The CDR3 bases are TGTGCCTGGAGTACCTACAAAACAGGGGGCTTCTACAATGAGCAGTTCTTC. It translates to CAWSTYKTGGFYNEQFF.

The chain combines TRBV30 with TRBJ2-5, with 9 bases lining up with TRBD2. From germline, CDR1 is GTSNPN and CDR2 SVGIG (reference sequence). CDR3 size: 17 residues. The V segment lost 5 bases and the J segment 3 bases; nucleotides outside the gene matches: 16. CDR3 sequence reads: CAWWGVIEVAGEETQYF. DNA of the CDR3: TGTGCCTGGTGGGGGGTAATCGAGGTAGCGGGAGAAGAGACCCAGTACTTC.

The chain couples TRBV7-6 to TRBJ2-1, with D tentatively TRBD2 (6 bases). V dropped 5 bases and J dropped 9 bases, with 23 bases sitting between them. The CDR3 has 16 amino acids. The germline V gene encodes CDR1 SGHVS and CDR2 FNYEAQ. CDR3 residues: CASSRSRRGPLSEQFF. For the CDR3, the DNA is TGTGCCAGCAGCCGCAGTCGGCGGGGACCCCTCTCTGAGCAGTTCTTC. Together with reference TRBV7-6 and TRBJ2-1, the CDR3 gives the full variable domain: GAGVSQSPRYKVTKRGQDVALRCDPISGHVSLYWYRQALGQGPEFLTYFNYEAQQDKSGLPNDRFSAERPEGSISTLTIQRTEQRDSAMYRCASSRSRRGPLSEQFFGPGTRLTVL.

The V call is TRBV19, the J call TRBJ2-7, with D tentatively TRBD2 (5 bases). CDR3 length: 16 residues. V lost 3 bases and J 2 bases, leaving 17 bases between the germline ends. From germline, CDR1 is LNHDA and CDR2 SQIVND (reference sequence). The CDR3 sequence: CASSIFSGIGTYEQYF. The DNA of the CDR3 is TGTGCCAGTAGTATTTTCTCGGGGATAGGTACCTACGAGCAGTACTTC.

The chain combines TRBV4-3 with TRBJ1-1; 7 nucleotides agree with TRBD1. The CDR3 has 16 residues. Germline values: CDR1 LGHNA, CDR2 YSLEER. V lost 2 bases, J lost 10 bases, and 16 bases stayed unmatched. The CDR3 sequence: CASSQNIDRVGEIAFF. For the CDR3, the DNA is TGCGCCAGCAGCCAAAATATCGACAGGGTGGGTGAAATAGCTTTCTTT.

The CDR3 is CASTLRGALHF. CDR3 DNA sequence: TGTGCCAGCACCTTACGCGGGGCCCTCCACTTT. This sequence joins TRBV5-8 and TRBJ1-6; D gene ambiguous. V was clipped by 6 bases and J by 14 bases, with 12 bases between them. Germline V lookup: CDR1 SGHTS, CDR2 YDEGEE. There are 11 residues in the CDR3. The variable domain in full, with the rest retrieved from reference TRBV5-8 and TRBJ1-6, is EAGVTQSPTHLIKTRGQQATLRCSPISGHTSVYWYQQALGLGLQFLLWYDEGEERNRGNFPPRFSGRQFPNYSSELNVNALELEDSALYLCASTLRGALHFGNGTRLTVT.